These T cell receptor beta chains were read from a single sample in a study of neoadjuvant anti-PD-1 for oral cavity cancer. Using immunoSEQ multiplex PCR, the repertoire was profiled, and TCRdb retains in-frame clones only, with some absent. The data contain 55,000 to 80,000 clones, around 82% of them singletons. Sample: PBMCs, taken before nivolumab (anti-PD-1) treatment. The receptors come from a person aged 40 to 85 with oral cavity squamous cell carcinoma. Each CDR3 is given with its conserved first and last residue. D genes are given only for firm matches. Clone size is stated in some rows and not others, as once, few, many or a class when expanded.

TRBJ2-5	.	TRBV15	.	TGTGCCACCAGCATAGCAGGGGAGACCCAGTACTTC	CATSIAGETQYF
TRBJ1-1	once	TRBV5-1	TRBD1	TGCGCCAGCAGCTCCCAGGGGGGAACTGAAGCTTTCTTT	CASSSQGGTEAFF
TRBJ1-1	.	TRBV15	.	TGTGCCACCAGCAGAGAGGGGACGGGCCCTGAAGCTTTCTTT	CATSREGTGPEAFF
TRBJ1-3	.	TRBV27	TRBD1	TGTGCCAGCAGGTTACAGGGGGCTGGAAACACCATATATTTT	CASRLQGAGNTIYF
TRBJ2-1	few	TRBV11-2	TRBD2	TGTGCCAGCAGCTTTAGCGGGAGGGCCCACAATGAGCAGTTCTTC	CASSFSGRAHNEQFF
TRBJ2-7	.	TRBV6-4	.	TGTGCCAGCAGTCCGAGCTCCTACGAGCAGTACTTC	CASSPSSYEQYF
TRBJ1-1	.	TRBV5-1	.	TGCGCCAGCAGGGGTACGAGTGAAGCTTTCTTT	CASRGTSEAFF
TRBJ1-1	.	TRBV15	.	TGTGCCACCAGCAGAGGACAGGTCAACACTGAAGCTTTCTTT	CATSRGQVNTEAFF
TRBJ2-7	.	TRBV20-1	.	TGCAGTGCTCGGACGGGGGACGAGCAGTACTTC	CSARTGDEQYF
TRBJ2-5	once	TRBV15	.	TGTGCCACCAGCAGAGATCGGCAAAGGGGAGAGACCCAGTACTTC	CATSRDRQRGETQYF
TRBJ2-1	.	TRBV7-3	TRBD1	TGTGCCAGCAGCCAAGGGACAGATCGCTATGAGCAGTTCTTC	CASSQGTDRYEQFF
TRBJ1-1	once	TRBV7-3	TRBD1	TGTGCCAGCAGCGACAGGGGAGGAAACACTGAAGCTTTCTTT	CASSDRGGNTEAFF
TRBJ1-6	once	TRBV7-2	TRBD1	TGTGCCAGCAGCCCGGACAGGTCGGATTCACCCCTCCACTTT	CASSPDRSDSPLHF
TRBJ1-1	.	TRBV5-1	.	TGCGCCAGCAGCTTGACGGCTGGGGGGCTAATCACTGAAGCTTTCTTT	CASSLTAGGLITEAFF
TRBJ1-1	.	TRBV30	.	TGTGCCTGGAGGGCCCCGTGGAACACTGAAGCTTTCTTT	CAWRAPWNTEAFF
TRBJ1-1	.	TRBV10-1	TRBD1	TGCGCCAGCAGCCCAAACGGACAGGACACTGAAGCTTTCTTT	CASSPNGQDTEAFF
TRBJ1-3	medium-sized	TRBV30	.	TGTGCCTGGAGTGTAACAGGGGGAAACACCATATATTTT	CAWSVTGGNTIYF
TRBJ2-7	.	TRBV19	.	TGTGCCAGTAGTATAGAGTTCGGACCCCGCTCCTACGAGCAGTACTTC	CASSIEFGPRSYEQYF
TRBJ2-3	.	TRBV18	.	TGTGCCAGCTCACCTGGGACTCCAGATACGCAGTATTTT	CASSPGTPDTQYF
TRBJ2-2	once	TRBV6-5	.	TGTGCCACCTCTCGGGACGGCGCGAACACCGGGGAGCTGTTTTTT	CATSRDGANTGELFF
TRBJ1-2	few	TRBV6-6	TRBD1	TGTGCCAGCAGTACCGGACAGGCGGGCTATGGCTACACCTTC	CASSTGQAGYGYTF
TRBJ2-7	.	TRBV9	TRBD2	TGTGCCAGCAGCGCAACTAGCGGGGGTTCCTACGAGCAGTACTTC	CASSATSGGSYEQYF
TRBJ2-1	few	TRBV27	.	TGTGCCAGCAGTCCAGGGACGGGCGGTGAGCAGTTCTTC	CASSPGTGGEQFF
TRBJ2-7	.	TRBV7-3	.	TGTGCCAGCAGCCCCTCGGAAGCCGCCTACGAGCAGTACTTC	CASSPSEAAYEQYF
TRBJ1-4	.	TRBV7-6	TRBD1	TGTGCCAGCAGCGTCAGGGGGACCCACGGGGAAAAACTGTTTTTT	CASSVRGTHGEKLFF
TRBJ1-1	.	TRBV7-3	.	TGTGCCAGCAGCTCTCGACAGGACACTGAAGCTTTCTTT	CASSSRQDTEAFF
TRBJ2-7	once	TRBV7-9	TRBD1	TGTGCCAGCAGGCTGGGGACAGCCTCCTACGAGCAGTACTTC	CASRLGTASYEQYF
TRBJ2-5	.	TRBV15	TRBD2	TGTGCCACCAGCAGACCCGCTAGCGGAGAAGAGACCCAGTACTTC	CATSRPASGEETQYF
TRBJ2-5	few	TRBV4-1	.	TGCGCCAGCAGCCCCGTAGGGCCCGGGGAGACCCAGTACTTC	CASSPVGPGETQYF
TRBJ1-2	.	TRBV19	TRBD1	TGTGCCAGTAGTTCCTCTCGGACAGGGGGAAAATACTATGGCTACACCTTC	CASSSSRTGGKYYGYTF
TRBJ2-5	once	TRBV2	TRBD2	TGTGCCAGCAGTGATGCGGGAGCAGAGACCCAGTACTTC	CASSDAGAETQYF
TRBJ1-1	few	TRBV2	.	TGTGCCAGCAGGAGGTTGAACACTGAAGCTTTCTTT	CASRRLNTEAFF
TRBJ2-7	.	TRBV5-1	.	TGCGCCAGCAGCCCCACCCCTGGTGGCTCCTACGAGCAGTACTTC	CASSPTPGGSYEQYF
TRBJ1-2	.	TRBV30	.	TGTGCCGGGGACGGCTATGGCTACACCTTC	CAGDGYGYTF
TRBJ1-5	.	TRBV9	.	TGTGCCAGCAGCGTATTCAGGGACCAGCCCCAGCATTTT	CASSVFRDQPQHF
TRBJ1-2	few	TRBV2	.	TGTGCCAGCAGCTGGGACGGACGGAACTATGGCTACACCTTC	CASSWDGRNYGYTF
TRBJ1-4	.	TRBV5-4	.	TGTGCCAGCAGCTTGGCCTCACAGGGTCTCACTAATGAAAAACTGTTTTTT	CASSLASQGLTNEKLFF
TRBJ2-1	.	TRBV9	.	TGTGCCAGCAGCCCCCGGACCAATTCCAATGAGCAGTTCTTC	CASSPRTNSNEQFF
TRBJ1-1	.	TRBV9	.	TGTGCCAGCAGCTTTGGAATGTCTTCCACTGAAGCTTTCTTT	CASSFGMSSTEAFF
TRBJ1-2	.	TRBV21-1	.	TGTGCCAGCAGCCCACAAGAGGGCTACACCTTC	CASSPQEGYTF
TRBJ1-2	.	TRBV5-6	.	TGTGCCAGCAGCAAAAGCTTACAGGGTTCAAATGGCTACACCTTC	CASSKSLQGSNGYTF
TRBJ2-7	few	TRBV4-1	TRBD1	TGCGCCAGCTCGGGGACAGGCTACGAGCAGTACTTC	CASSGTGYEQYF
TRBJ2-1	.	TRBV5-1	TRBD2	TGCGCCAGCAGCTTGGCCGGTAGCGGGAGTGTATGGGATGAGCAGTTCTTC	CASSLAGSGSVWDEQFF
TRBJ1-2	.	TRBV23-1	TRBD1	TGCGCCAGCAGTCAGTGGACAGGGATAGAGGGCTACACCTTC	CASSQWTGIEGYTF
TRBJ1-5	.	TRBV19	TRBD1	TGTGCCAGCAAATCGATTAATCCGGGACAGAAGAGCAATCAGCCCCAGCATTTT	CASKSINPGQKSNQPQHF
TRBJ2-5	few	TRBV15	.	TGTGCCACCAGCAGGCATCTACTAGATGAGGAGACCCAGTACTTC	CATSRHLLDEETQYF